Many counts were recorded for the clone carrying this T cell receptor beta chain. Its antigen is unidentified. The germline V gene has CDR1 MNHEY and CDR2 SVGAGI. The CDR3 loop spans 15 amino acids. Trimming at V came to 5 bases and at J to 3 bases, leaving 7 bases not matched to a gene. The data originate from a study of neurological immune-mediated disorders. Study-level results: Expansion of TCR clones was greatest in HTLV-1-associated myelopathy and smallest in multiple sclerosis, where it fell below that of healthy controls.

Each CDR3 protein gets one entry after TCRdb re-called the 5' RACE reads with MiXCR. The repertoire holds 18,000 or so distinct CDR3 sequences, with 12% to 15% as singletons. The chain couples TRBV6-5 to TRBJ2-7, with 10 bases matching TRBD1. This receptor was taken from a woman in her fifties or sixties with HTLV-1-associated myelopathy (HAM/TSP). Source material: CD4+ T cells from blood. CDR3 loop: CASSRPGTGVYEQYF. The CDR3 DNA reads as TGTGCCAGCAGTAGACCCGGGACAGGGGTCTACGAGCAGTACTTC.